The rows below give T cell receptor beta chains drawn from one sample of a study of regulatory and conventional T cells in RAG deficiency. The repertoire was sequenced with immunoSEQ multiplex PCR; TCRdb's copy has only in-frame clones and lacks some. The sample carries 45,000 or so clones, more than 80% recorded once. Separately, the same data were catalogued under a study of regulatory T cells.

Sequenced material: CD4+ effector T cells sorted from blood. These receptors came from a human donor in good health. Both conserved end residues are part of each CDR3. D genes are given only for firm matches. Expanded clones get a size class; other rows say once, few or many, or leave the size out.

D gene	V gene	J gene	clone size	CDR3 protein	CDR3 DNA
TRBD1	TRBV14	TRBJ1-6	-	CASSPGQGVNLPLHF	TGTGCCAGCAGTCCGGGACAGGGGGTAAATTTACCCCTCCACTTT
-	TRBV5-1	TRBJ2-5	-	CASSSTDPRETQYF	TGCGCCAGCAGCTCAACGGACCCCCGGGAGACCCAGTACTTC
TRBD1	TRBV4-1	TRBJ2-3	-	CASSQSSGTGVSDTQYF	TGCGCCAGCAGCCAAAGTTCCGGGACAGGGGTTTCAGATACGCAGTATTTT
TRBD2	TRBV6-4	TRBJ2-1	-	CASSVAASGVSGNEQFF	TGTGCCAGCAGTGTCGCTGCTAGCGGGGTATCGGGTAATGAGCAGTTCTTC
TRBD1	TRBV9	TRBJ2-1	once	CASSKGQDGPYNEQFF	TGTGCCAGCAGCAAGGGACAGGACGGCCCCTACAATGAGCAGTTCTTC
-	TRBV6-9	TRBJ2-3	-	CASRQGGTDTQYF	TGTGCCAGCAGGCAGGGGGGGACAGATACGCAGTATTTT
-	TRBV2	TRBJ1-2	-	CASDSGRWSPYGYTF	TGTGCCAGCGACTCGGGCCGTTGGAGTCCCTATGGCTACACCTTC
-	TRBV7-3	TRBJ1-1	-	CASSLTGFRRQQKNTEAFF	TGTGCCAGCAGCTTAACTGGTTTTCGTAGGCAGCAAAAGAACACTGAAGCTTTCTTT
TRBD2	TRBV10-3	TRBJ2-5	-	CAISEGGSGGDYTETQYF	TGTGCCATCAGTGAAGGGGGTAGCGGGGGCGACTATACGGAGACCCAGTACTTC
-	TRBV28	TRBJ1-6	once	CASLRRGNSPLHF	TGTGCCTCCCTACGGAGGGGGAATTCACCCCTCCACTTT
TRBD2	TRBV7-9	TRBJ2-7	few	CASSPRASGGYEQYF	TGTGCCAGCAGCCCTAGGGCTAGCGGGGGGTACGAGCAGTACTTC
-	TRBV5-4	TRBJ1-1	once	CASSLAGANIYTEAFF	TGTGCCAGCAGCTTGGCCGGGGCGAACATCTACACTGAAGCTTTCTTT
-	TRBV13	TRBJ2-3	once	CASSLTSYTDTQYF	TGTGCCAGCAGCTTAACTAGCTACACAGATACGCAGTATTTT
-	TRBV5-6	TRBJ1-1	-	CASSLPRFHGTEAFF	TGTGCCAGCAGCTTGCCTAGATTCCACGGCACTGAAGCTTTCTTT
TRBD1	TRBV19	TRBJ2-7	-	CATRQGAFDEQYF	TGTGCCACCCGTCAGGGGGCGTTCGACGAGCAGTACTTC
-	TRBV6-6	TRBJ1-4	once	CASSYSAATNEKLFF	TGTGCCAGCAGTTACTCGGCAGCAACTAATGAAAAACTGTTTTTT
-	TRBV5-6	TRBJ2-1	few	CASSLVSADGGQFF	TGTGCCAGCAGCTTGGTTAGCGCCGACGGGGGGCAGTTCTTC
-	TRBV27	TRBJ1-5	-	CASSLGSGQGRSQPQHF	TGTGCCAGCAGTTTAGGATCGGGGCAGGGGAGGTCTCAGCCCCAGCATTTT
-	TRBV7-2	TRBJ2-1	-	CASLPSWAVHEQFF	TGTGCCAGCTTACCTAGCTGGGCTGTCCATGAGCAGTTCTTC
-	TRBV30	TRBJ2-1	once	CAWSGLGGSYNEQFF	TGTGCCTGGAGTGGGTTGGGGGGTTCCTACAATGAGCAGTTCTTC
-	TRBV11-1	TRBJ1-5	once	CASSLGSVRGQGNQPQHF	TGTGCCAGCAGCTTAGGTTCGGTACGGGGACAAGGCAATCAGCCCCAGCATTTT
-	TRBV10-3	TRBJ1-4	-	CAISESKGRQQGEKLFF	TGTGCCATCAGTGAGTCCAAGGGCAGGCAGCAGGGTGAAAAACTGTTTTTT
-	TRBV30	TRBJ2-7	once	CAWSFSLLRAAGYEQYF	TGTGCCTGGAGTTTTTCTTTGCTACGAGCGGCCGGATACGAGCAGTACTTC
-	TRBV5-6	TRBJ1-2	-	CASSPDRTLDTF	TGTGCCAGCAGCCCCGACCGCACCCTAGATACCTTC
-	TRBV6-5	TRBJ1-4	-	CASSFLNEKLFF	TGTGCCAGCAGTTTTCTTAATGAAAAACTGTTTTTT
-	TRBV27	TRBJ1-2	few	CASSSRPGQIYGYTF	TGTGCCAGCAGTTCACGACCCGGACAGATCTATGGCTACACCTTC
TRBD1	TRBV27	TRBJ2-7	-	CASRMTGDASYEQYF	TGTGCCAGCAGGATGACAGGGGATGCGTCCTACGAGCAGTACTTC
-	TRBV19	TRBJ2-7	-	CASSSDRISYEQYF	TGTGCCAGTAGTTCGGACAGAATCTCCTACGAGCAGTACTTC
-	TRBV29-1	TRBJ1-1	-	CSVDRQYTEAFF	TGCAGCGTTGACAGACAATACACTGAAGCTTTCTTT
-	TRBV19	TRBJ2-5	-	CASSEVEGRETQYF	TGTGCCAGTAGTGAGGTGGAGGGAAGGGAGACCCAGTACTTC
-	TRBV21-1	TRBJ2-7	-	CASSILIILEGAYEQYF	TGTGCCAGCAGCATATTGATAATATTGGAAGGGGCCTACGAGCAGTACTTC
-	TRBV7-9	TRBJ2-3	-	CASSLAVGSTDTQYF	TGTGCCAGCAGCTTAGCGGTCGGTAGTACAGATACGCAGTATTTT
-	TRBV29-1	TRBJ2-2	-	CSVEVRRPAGELFF	TGCAGCGTTGAAGTTAGGAGACCCGCCGGGGAGCTGTTTTTT
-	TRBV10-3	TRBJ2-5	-	CAISEHPVGSQETQYF	TGTGCCATCAGTGAGCACCCCGTGGGTAGCCAAGAGACCCAGTACTTC
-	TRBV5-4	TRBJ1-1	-	CASSDRGEAFF	TGTGCCAGCAGCGATAGGGGAGAGGCTTTCTTT
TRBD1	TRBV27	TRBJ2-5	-	CASSRGQSSFETQYF	TGTGCCAGCAGCCGGGGACAGTCTTCCTTCGAGACCCAGTACTTC
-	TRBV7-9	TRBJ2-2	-	CASLNTISDTGELFF	TGTGCCAGCCTCAACACTATCTCCGACACCGGGGAGCTGTTTTTT
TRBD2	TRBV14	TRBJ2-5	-	CASSRAKGTKGETQYF	TGTGCCAGCAGCCGCGCAAAGGGGACTAAAGGAGAGACCCAGTACTTC
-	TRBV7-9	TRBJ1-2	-	CASSLDRGAEGYGYTF	TGTGCCAGCAGCTTAGACCGGGGGGCAGAGGGGTATGGCTACACCTTC
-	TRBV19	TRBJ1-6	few	CASRPLQSLHNSPLHF	TGTGCCAGTAGACCCTTACAGAGCCTGCATAATTCACCCCTCCACTTT
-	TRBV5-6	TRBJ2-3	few	CASSLAWRQMGFDTQYF	TGTGCCAGCAGCTTGGCTTGGCGGCAAATGGGTTTTGATACGCAGTATTTT
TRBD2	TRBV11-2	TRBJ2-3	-	CASSPGTRRTDTQYF	TGTGCCAGCAGCCCTGGGACTAGACGCACAGATACGCAGTATTTT